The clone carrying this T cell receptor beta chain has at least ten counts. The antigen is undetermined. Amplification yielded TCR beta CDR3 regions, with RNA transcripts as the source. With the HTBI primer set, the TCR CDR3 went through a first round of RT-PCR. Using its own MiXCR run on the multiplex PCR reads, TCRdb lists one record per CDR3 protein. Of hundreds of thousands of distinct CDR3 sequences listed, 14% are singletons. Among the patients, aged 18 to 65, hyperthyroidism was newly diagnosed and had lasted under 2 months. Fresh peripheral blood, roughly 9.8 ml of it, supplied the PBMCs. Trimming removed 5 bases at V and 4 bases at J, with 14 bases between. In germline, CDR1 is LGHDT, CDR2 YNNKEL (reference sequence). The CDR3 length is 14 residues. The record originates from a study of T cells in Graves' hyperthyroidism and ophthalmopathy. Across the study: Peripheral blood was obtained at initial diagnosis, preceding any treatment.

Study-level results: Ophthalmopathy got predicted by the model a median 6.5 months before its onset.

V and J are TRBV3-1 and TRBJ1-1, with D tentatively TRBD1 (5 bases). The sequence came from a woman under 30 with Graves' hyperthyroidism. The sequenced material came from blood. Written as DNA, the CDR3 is TGTGCCAGCAGCGTCAGTGGGGGAGGCACTGAAGCTTTCTTT. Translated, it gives CASSVSGGGTEAFF.